These T cell receptor beta chains were read from a single sample in a study of control samples from healthy donors and cancer patients. This table comes from immunoSEQ multiplex PCR, and its TCRdb copy is limited to in-frame clones, with some not included. The sample lists about 73,000 clones, about nine tenths seen once, with approximately 18% in the top ten. Sequenced input: PBMCs. The receptor source for this set is a man in his sixties with lung cancer. Both conserved end residues are part of each CDR3. Each record gives: J gene, clone size, D gene, V gene, CDR3 DNA, CDR3 protein. D genes are given only for firm matches. The size of a clone is reported for some rows only, either as once, few or many, or as a class for expanded clones.

j_call: TRBJ1-1
clone_size: NA
d_call: NA
v_call: TRBV14
cdr3_nt: TGTGCCAGCAGCCAACCGACAGGTTTGAACACTGAAGCTTTCTTT
cdr3_aa: CASSQPTGLNTEAFF

j_call: TRBJ2-5
clone_size: NA
d_call: TRBD1
v_call: TRBV7-3
cdr3_nt: TGTGCCAGCAGCTCCGGGACAGGGGGAAGGCGACAAGAGACCCAGTACTTC
cdr3_aa: CASSSGTGGRRQETQYF

j_call: TRBJ2-1
clone_size: NA
d_call: NA
v_call: TRBV7-3
cdr3_nt: TGTGCCAGCAGCTTAACGTCCCTGTACAATGAGCAGTTCTTC
cdr3_aa: CASSLTSLYNEQFF

j_call: TRBJ1-6
clone_size: NA
d_call: TRBD1
v_call: TRBV30
cdr3_nt: TGTGCCTGGAGAGGGACACTCGGACAGGGAAGTTCACCCCTCCACTTT
cdr3_aa: CAWRGTLGQGSSPLHF

j_call: TRBJ2-7
clone_size: NA
d_call: NA
v_call: TRBV9
cdr3_nt: TGTGCCAGCAGCTCTCGACAGGGGAGGGACGAGCAGTACTTC
cdr3_aa: CASSSRQGRDEQYF

j_call: TRBJ2-1
clone_size: NA
d_call: TRBD2
v_call: TRBV11-3
cdr3_nt: TGTGCCAGCAGCTTACCACTGGGGGTAGCGGGGGAGTACAATGAGCAGTTCTTC
cdr3_aa: CASSLPLGVAGEYNEQFF

j_call: TRBJ2-4
clone_size: once
d_call: NA
v_call: TRBV5-8
cdr3_nt: TGTGCCAGCAGCTTGAGGGGGGCGGCCAAAAACATTCAGTACTTC
cdr3_aa: CASSLRGAAKNIQYF

j_call: TRBJ2-1
clone_size: NA
d_call: NA
v_call: TRBV7-9
cdr3_nt: TGTGCCAGCAGCTTAACGGGTGAGCAGTTCTTC
cdr3_aa: CASSLTGEQFF

j_call: TRBJ2-1
clone_size: NA
d_call: NA
v_call: TRBV24-1
cdr3_nt: TGTGCCACCAGTGATAGCACAGGGTTTTACAATGAGCAGTTCTTC
cdr3_aa: CATSDSTGFYNEQFF

j_call: TRBJ1-1
clone_size: NA
d_call: NA
v_call: TRBV7-9
cdr3_nt: TGTGCCAGCAGCTTAAGGAGCACTGAAGCTTTCTTT
cdr3_aa: CASSLRSTEAFF